The entry that follows covers one TCR beta chain sequence. The data originate from a study of T-cell reconstitution after alpha-beta-depleted transplantation in children. The CDR3 is 14 residues long. In germline, CDR1 is ENHRY, CDR2 SYGVKD. The V gene lost 4 bases and the J gene lost 3 bases, with 13 bases spanning the gap. Unique molecular identifiers were incorporated during preparation of the TCRbeta library. TCRdb passed the PCR reads through MiXCR, listing each CDR3 protein once. The table lists around 600,000 distinct CDR3 sequences, roughly a tenth of them singletons. Sequencing was performed on PBMCs from the stem cell graft donor, taken from the stem cell graft. The clonotype originates from a human donor who donated a stem cell graft to a child with acute myeloid leukemia. This sequence joins TRBV10-3 and TRBJ2-7; D possibly matches TRBD1 or TRBD2 (6 bases each). The chain's CDR3 is CAISGDGGSYEQYF. In DNA form, the CDR3 reads TGTGCCATCAGTGGCGACGGGGGCAGCTACGAGCAGTACTTC.